Sequencing of this T cell receptor beta chain was carried out in a study of control samples from healthy donors and cancer patients. Some clones are missing from TCRdb's copy, which holds only in-frame ones; the method was immunoSEQ multiplex PCR. The data hold tens of thousands of clones, with roughly 89% observed a single time. Germline values: CDR1 LNHDA, CDR2 SQIVND (reference sequence). V shed 5 bases, J shed 6 bases, and the junction held 16 bases outside the gene matches. The CDR3 length is 17 residues. The sequencing sample was made of blood. The chain joins TRBV19 to TRBJ2-7; 10 bases line up with TRBD1. This receptor was taken from a man aged 30 to 39 in good health. In DNA, the CDR3 is TGTGCCAGTAGTCCCCCGGGGACAGGGGCAGGAGAAGGCGAGCAGTACTTC. Residues: CASSPPGTGAGEGEQYF.